The rows below give T cell receptor beta chains drawn from one sample of a study of T cell responses to AZD1222 COVID-19 vaccine. Sequenced by immunoSEQ multiplex PCR; TCRdb stores in-frame clones only, minus some. The table includes approximately 110,000 clones, about 81% detected once. This specimen consisted of peripheral blood, obtained on day 0 of AZD1222 vaccination. The receptors derive from an adult in good health. Both conserved end residues are part of each CDR3. The D gene is left open where the match is weak. Some rows have no size entry. The others give once, few or many, or a class for an expanded clone.

length	D	V	J	size	DNA	CDR3
14	.	TRBV5-6	TRBJ1-1	.	TGTGCCAGCAGCTTGGGGAGGGGTCTACTCGGAGCTTTCTTT	CASSLGRGLLGAFF
17	TRBD2	TRBV6-2/TRBV6-3	TRBJ2-1	once	TGTGCCAGCAGTCAGTACCCTTTCTCCGGGGGGGCCGATGAGCAGTTCTTC	CASSQYPFSGGADEQFF
15	.	TRBV7-8	TRBJ1-3	.	TGTGCCAGCAGCTTAGTTAAGAGCTCTGGAAACACCATATATTTT	CASSLVKSSGNTIYF
15	TRBD2	TRBV7-6	TRBJ2-1	.	TGTGCCAGCAGCCCGGGTCAGCGGGGATTCAATGAGCAGTTCTTC	CASSPGQRGFNEQFF
16	TRBD2	TRBV9	TRBJ2-2	.	TGTGCCAGCAGCCCTGTAGCGGGGTACAACACCGGGGAGCTGTTTTTT	CASSPVAGYNTGELFF
14	.	TRBV21-1	TRBJ2-2	.	TGTGCCAACCCCGGGCGGTCGAACACCGGGGAGCTGTTTTTT	CANPGRSNTGELFF
12	.	TRBV12-5	TRBJ2-3	.	TGTGCTAGTGATGATTACAGTGATACGCAGTATTTT	CASDDYSDTQYF
15	TRBD1	TRBV15	TRBJ1-1	once	TGTGCCACCAGCAGAACAGGGGTTGGAGCCACTGAAGCTTTCTTT	CATSRTGVGATEAFF
14	.	TRBV11-2	TRBJ1-1	once	TGTGCCAGCAGCTTGATTGCCTCAGGCGGTGAAGCTTTCTTT	CASSLIASGGEAFF
14	.	TRBV3-1/TRBV3-2	TRBJ1-1	.	TGTGCCAGCAGCCAAGAGTCAGGGGCCCTTGAAGCTTTCTTT	CASSQESGALEAFF
14	.	TRBV19	TRBJ1-4	.	TGTGCCAGTAGTCCCCAGGGGCGAGGTGAAAAACTGTTTTTT	CASSPQGRGEKLFF
12	.	TRBV15	TRBJ1-2	.	TGTGCCACCAGCAGAGAAGGGAATGGCTACACCTTC	CATSREGNGYTF
14	.	TRBV5-1	TRBJ2-5	.	TGCGCCAGCAGCCCCCAAGCGGGCCAAGAGACCCAGTACTTC	CASSPQAGQETQYF
15	.	TRBV5-4	TRBJ1-6	few	TGTGCCAGCAGCTTGGGGGGGTCCTATAATTCACCCCTCCACTTT	CASSLGGSYNSPLHF
10	.	TRBV20-1	TRBJ1-2	.	TGCAGTGCTAACGGGGGTGGCTACACCTTC	CSANGGGYTF
14	.	TRBV19	TRBJ1-6	.	TGTGCCAGTAGTATGAAGGGATCCTCTTCACCCCTCCACTTT	CASSMKGSSSPLHF
14	TRBD1	TRBV5-1	TRBJ1-1	.	TGCGCCAGCAGCTTGACAGGGGGTTCGACTGAAGCTTTCTTT	CASSLTGGSTEAFF
16	TRBD2	TRBV30	TRBJ2-3	once	TGTGCCTGGAGTGTACTGGGACTATCGTTTATAGATACGCAGTATTTT	CAWSVLGLSFIDTQYF
13	.	TRBV12-3/TRBV12-4	TRBJ1-2	.	TGTGCCAGCAGCCCCGGGAGTGGGCATGGCTACACCTTC	CASSPGSGHGYTF
15	.	TRBV11-2	TRBJ1-2	.	.	CASAPVRRGRYGCTF
14	.	TRBV2	TRBJ1-5	.	TGTGCCAGCAGTGAAAGGACCTTGGGACAGCCCCAGCATTTT	CASSERTLGQPQHF
15	.	TRBV19	TRBJ1-4	.	TGTGCCAGTAGTACTGACGGGGGTCGGACGGAAAAACTGTTTTTT	CASSTDGGRTEKLFF
15	TRBD2	TRBV7-2	TRBJ2-5	.	TGTGCCAGCAGCGAGCAGACTAGCGTCCAAGAGACCCAGTACTTC	CASSEQTSVQETQYF
16	.	TRBV4-3	TRBJ2-5	once	TGCGCCAGCAGCCAAGAGTTACAGGAGTACCAAGAGACCCAGTACTTC	CASSQELQEYQETQYF